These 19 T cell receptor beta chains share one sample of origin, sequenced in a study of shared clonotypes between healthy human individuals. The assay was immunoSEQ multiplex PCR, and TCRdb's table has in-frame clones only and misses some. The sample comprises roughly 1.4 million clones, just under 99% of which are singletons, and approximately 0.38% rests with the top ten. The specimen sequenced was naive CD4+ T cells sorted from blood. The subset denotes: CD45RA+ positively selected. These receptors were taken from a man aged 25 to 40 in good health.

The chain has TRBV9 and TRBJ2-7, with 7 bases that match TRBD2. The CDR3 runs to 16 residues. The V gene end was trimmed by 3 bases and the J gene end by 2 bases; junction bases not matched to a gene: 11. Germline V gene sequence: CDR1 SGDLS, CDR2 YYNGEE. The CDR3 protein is CASSARSGGTTYEQYF. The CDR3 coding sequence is TGTGCCAGCAGCGCCCGGAGTGGTGGGACTACCTACGAGCAGTACTTC.

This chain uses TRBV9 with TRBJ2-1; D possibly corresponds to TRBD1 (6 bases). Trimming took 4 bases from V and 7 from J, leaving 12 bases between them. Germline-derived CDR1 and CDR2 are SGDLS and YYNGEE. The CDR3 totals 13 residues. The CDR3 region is CASSSSDRNEQFF. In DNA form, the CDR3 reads TGTGCCAGCAGCTCTTCGGACAGAAATGAGCAGTTCTTC.

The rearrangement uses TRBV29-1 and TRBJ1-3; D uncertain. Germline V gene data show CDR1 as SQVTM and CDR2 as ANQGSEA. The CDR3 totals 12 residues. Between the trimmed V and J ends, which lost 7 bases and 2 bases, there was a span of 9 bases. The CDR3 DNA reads TGCAGCGGAGGGCAGCCTGGAAACACCATATATTTT. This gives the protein CSGGQPGNTIYF. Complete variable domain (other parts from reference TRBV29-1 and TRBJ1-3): SAVISQKPSRDICQRGTSLTIQCQVDSQVTMMFWYRQQPGQSLTLIATANQGSEATYESGFVIDKFPISRPNLTFSTLTVSNMSPEDSSIYLCSGGQPGNTIYFGEGSWLTVV.

The CDR3 spells CASSPSQSSSYNEQFF. For the CDR3, the DNA is TGTGCCAGCAGCCCCTCGCAGTCGAGCTCCTACAATGAGCAGTTCTTC. The rearrangement links TRBV7-3 to TRBJ2-1; no firm D call. The CDR3 sequence is 16 residues long. CDR1 and CDR2 (germline): SGHTA, FQGTGA. With 5 bases removed from V and 0 bases from J, the gap between germline ends came to 14 bases.

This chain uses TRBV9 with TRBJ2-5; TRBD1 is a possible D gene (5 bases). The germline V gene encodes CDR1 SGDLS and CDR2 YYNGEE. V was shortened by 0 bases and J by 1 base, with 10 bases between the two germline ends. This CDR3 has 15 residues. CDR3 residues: CASSVATGVQETQYF. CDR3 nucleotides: TGTGCCAGCAGCGTAGCTACAGGTGTCCAAGAGACCCAGTACTTC.

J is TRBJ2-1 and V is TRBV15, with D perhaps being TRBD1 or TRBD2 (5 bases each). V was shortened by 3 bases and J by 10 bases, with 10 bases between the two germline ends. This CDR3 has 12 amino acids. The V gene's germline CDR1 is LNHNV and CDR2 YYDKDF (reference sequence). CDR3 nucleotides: TGTGCCACCAGCAGGCCGGGGCGCGAGCAGTTCTTC. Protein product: CATSRPGREQFF.

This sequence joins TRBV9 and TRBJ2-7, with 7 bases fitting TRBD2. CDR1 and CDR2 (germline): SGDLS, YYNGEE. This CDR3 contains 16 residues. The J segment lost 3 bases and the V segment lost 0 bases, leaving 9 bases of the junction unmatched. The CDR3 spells CASSVASAGPLYEQYF. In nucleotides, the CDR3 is TGTGCCAGCAGCGTAGCGTCAGCGGGACCCCTCTACGAGCAGTACTTC.

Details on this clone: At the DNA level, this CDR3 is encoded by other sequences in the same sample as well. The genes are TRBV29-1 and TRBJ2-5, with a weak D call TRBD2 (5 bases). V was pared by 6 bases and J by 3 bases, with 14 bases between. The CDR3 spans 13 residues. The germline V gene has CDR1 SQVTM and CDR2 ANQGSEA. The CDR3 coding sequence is TGCAGCGTCGAAAGAGGGCGGAAAGAGACCCAGTACTTC. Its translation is CSVERGRKETQYF.

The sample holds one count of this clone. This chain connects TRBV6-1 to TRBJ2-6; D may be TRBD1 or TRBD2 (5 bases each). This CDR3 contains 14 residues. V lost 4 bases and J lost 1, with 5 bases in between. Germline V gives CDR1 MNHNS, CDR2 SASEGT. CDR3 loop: CASSGGSGANVLTF. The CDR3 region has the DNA TGTGCCAGCAGTGGGGGGTCTGGGGCCAACGTCCTGACTTTC.

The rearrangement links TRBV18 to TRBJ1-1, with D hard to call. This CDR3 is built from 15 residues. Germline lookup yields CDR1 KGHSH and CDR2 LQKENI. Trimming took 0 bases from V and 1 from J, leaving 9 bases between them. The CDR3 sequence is CASSPPLGPNTEAFF. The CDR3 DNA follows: TGTGCCAGCTCACCACCTTTAGGACCGAACACTGAAGCTTTCTTT.

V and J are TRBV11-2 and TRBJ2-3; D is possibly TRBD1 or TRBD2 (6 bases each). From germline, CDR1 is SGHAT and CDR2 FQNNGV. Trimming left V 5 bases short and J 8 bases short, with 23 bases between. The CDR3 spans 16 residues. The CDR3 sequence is CASSHYLGARRGTQYF. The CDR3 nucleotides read TGTGCCAGCAGCCACTACCTGGGGGCGAGGAGGGGTACGCAGTATTTT.

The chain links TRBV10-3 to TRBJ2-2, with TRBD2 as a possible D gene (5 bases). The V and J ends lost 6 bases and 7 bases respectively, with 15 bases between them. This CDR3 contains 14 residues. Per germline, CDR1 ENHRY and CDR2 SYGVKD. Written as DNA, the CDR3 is TGTGCCATCAGCATACTAGAAACTGACGGGGAGCTGTTTTTT. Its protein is CAISILETDGELFF.

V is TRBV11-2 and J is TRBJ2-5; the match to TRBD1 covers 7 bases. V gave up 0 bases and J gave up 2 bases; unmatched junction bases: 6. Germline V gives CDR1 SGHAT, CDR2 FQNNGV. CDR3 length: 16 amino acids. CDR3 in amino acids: CASSLESGRGQETQYF. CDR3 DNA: TGTGCCAGCAGCTTAGAAAGTGGCAGGGGGCAAGAGACCCAGTACTTC.

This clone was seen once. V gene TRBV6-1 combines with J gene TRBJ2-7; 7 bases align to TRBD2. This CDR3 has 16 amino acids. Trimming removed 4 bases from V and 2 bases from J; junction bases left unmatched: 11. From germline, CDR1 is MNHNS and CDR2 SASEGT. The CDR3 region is CASSASSGGLTYEQYF. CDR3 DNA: TGTGCCAGCAGTGCAAGTTCGGGGGGACTGACCTACGAGCAGTACTTC.

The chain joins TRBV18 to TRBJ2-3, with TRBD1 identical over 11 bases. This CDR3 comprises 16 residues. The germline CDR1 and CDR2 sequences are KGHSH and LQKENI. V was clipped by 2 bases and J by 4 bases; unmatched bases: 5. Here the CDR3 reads CASSPVGQGAADTQYF. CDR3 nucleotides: TGTGCCAGCTCACCAGTTGGACAGGGGGCGGCAGATACGCAGTATTTT.

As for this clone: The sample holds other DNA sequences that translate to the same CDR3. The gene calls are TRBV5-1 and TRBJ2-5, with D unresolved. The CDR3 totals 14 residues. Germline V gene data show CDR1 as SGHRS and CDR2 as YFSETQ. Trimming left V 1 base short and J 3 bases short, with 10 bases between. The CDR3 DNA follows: TGCGCCAGCAGCTTGCTAGGACCGGAAGAGACCCAGTACTTC. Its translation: CASSLLGPEETQYF.

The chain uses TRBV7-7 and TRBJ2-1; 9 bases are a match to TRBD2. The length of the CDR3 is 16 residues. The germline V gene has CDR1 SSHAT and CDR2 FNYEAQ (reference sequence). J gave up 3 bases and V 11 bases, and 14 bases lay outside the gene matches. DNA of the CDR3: TGTGCCCCTCTCACCGGGACTAGCCTACTCTACAATGAGCAGTTCTTC. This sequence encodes CAPLTGTSLLYNEQFF.

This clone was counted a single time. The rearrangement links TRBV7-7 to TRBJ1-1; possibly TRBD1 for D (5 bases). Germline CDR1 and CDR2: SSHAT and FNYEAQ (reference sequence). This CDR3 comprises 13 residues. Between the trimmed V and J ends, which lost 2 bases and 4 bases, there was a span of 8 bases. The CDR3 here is CASSLTGVTEAFF. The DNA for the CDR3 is TGTGCCAGCAGCTTAACGGGGGTCACTGAAGCTTTCTTT.

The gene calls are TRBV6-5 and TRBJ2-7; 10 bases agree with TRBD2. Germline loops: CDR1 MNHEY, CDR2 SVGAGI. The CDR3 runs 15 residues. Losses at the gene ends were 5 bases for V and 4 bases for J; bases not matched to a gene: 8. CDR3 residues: CASSRGAGGIYEQYF. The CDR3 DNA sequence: TGTGCCAGCAGTCGTGGAGCGGGAGGGATTTACGAGCAGTACTTC.